The sequence of this T cell receptor (beta chain) was determined in a study of T cell changes during pregnancy in multiple sclerosis (dated by TCRdb to about 2019). Study-wide context: The study examined how the T cell repertoire changed over the course of pregnancy in women with multiple sclerosis.

Regarding this clone: The target of this receptor is not known. The input lacks base qualities; no much larger clone sits a single base away.

To prepare the library, the immunoSEQ multiplex PCR assay was applied. In its TCRdb copy, this immuneACCESS table keeps in-frame sequences only and misses some clones. Where compared with another copy, unresolved V genes explain less than half of these, and the others have no known cause. The sample contains fewer than 75,000 clones, about 91% of them found a single time. The biggest ten clones account for roughly 3.5% of the sample. The CDR3 has 12 amino acids, counting the end cysteine and phenylalanine. CDR3 DNA is the only sequence kept; it has 36 bases, read in frame from the first base. In the germline V gene, CDR1 corresponds to SQVTM and CDR2 to ANQGSEA. Trimming removed 7 bases from V and 5 bases from J, leaving 11 bases between the germline ends.

This clonotype was obtained from a female donor in good health, enrolled as a control in a pregnancy study. The chain is made from TRBV29-1 and TRBJ1-4; no D gene is confidently identified. The sample was peripheral blood, taken after pregnancy. CDR3 region: CSAAERNEKLFF. The nucleotide sequence is given as TGCAGCGCCGCCGAGCGGAATGAAAAACTGTTTTTT.